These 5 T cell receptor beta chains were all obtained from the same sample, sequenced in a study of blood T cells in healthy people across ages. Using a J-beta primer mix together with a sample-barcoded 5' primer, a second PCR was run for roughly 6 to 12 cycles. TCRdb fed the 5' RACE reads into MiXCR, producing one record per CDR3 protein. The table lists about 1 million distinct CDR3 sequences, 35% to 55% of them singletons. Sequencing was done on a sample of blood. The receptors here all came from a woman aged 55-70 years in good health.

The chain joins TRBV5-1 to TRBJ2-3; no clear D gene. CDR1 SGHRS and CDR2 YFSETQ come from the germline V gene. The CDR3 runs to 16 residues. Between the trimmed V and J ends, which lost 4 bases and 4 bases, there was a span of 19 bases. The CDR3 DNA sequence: TGCGCCAGCAGCCTGAAGCTATCAACGGGCCCAGATACGCAGTATTTT. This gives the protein CASSLKLSTGPDTQYF.

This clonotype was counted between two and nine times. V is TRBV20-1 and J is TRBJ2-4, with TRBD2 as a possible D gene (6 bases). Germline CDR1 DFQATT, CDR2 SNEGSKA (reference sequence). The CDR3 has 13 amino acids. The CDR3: CSDIAEGGNIQYF. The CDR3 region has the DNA TGCTCGGACATAGCGGAGGGCGGGAACATTCAGTACTTC.

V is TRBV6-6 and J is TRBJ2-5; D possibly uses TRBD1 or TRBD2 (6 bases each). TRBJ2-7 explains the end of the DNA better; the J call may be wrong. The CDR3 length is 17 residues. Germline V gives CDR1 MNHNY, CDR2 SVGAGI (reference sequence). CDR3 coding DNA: TGTGCCAGCAGGGCGGCATCCGGGGGCGGTTTTGCCTACGAGCAGTACTTC. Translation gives CASRAASGGGFAYEQYF.

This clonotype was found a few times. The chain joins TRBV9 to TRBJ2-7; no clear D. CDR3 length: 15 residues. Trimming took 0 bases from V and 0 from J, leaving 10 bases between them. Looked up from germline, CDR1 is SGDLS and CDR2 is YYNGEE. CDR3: CASSVGFSSSYEQYF. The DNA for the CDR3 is TGTGCCAGCAGCGTAGGGTTCTCATCCTCCTACGAGCAGTACTTC.

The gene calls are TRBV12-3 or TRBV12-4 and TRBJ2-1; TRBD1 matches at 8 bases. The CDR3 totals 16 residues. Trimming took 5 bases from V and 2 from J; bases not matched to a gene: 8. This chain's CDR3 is CASSTPGGGAYNEQFF. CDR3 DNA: TGTGCCAGCAGTACCCCAGGGGGCGGCGCCTACAATGAGCAGTTCTTC.